Below, 7 T cell receptor beta chains from the same sample are listed, as sequenced in a study of chemoradiotherapy in HPV16-positive cancers (dated by TCRdb to 2021 to 2024). Library prep was done by the immunoSEQ multiplex PCR assay. The clones in this table, taken by TCRdb from immuneACCESS, are in-frame only. Not every clone is retained; where verified, under half of the shortfall comes from an unresolved V gene, and the cause of the rest is unknown. The table for this sample lists approximately 29,000 clones; 84% of them were counted only once. Of the sample, 5% to 7% falls within the top ten clones. Sequenced material: blood, taken from a patient who underwent chemoradiotherapy. Receptors were obtained from a human donor with HPV-associated anogenital cancer.

V and J are TRBV9 and TRBJ2-5; no definite D call. This CDR3 comprises 13 residues. The V gene lost 0 bases and the J gene lost 2 bases, with 5 bases spanning the gap. Looked up from germline, CDR1 is SGDLS and CDR2 is YYNGEE. DNA for the CDR3: TGTGCCAGCAGCGTAGATGGTCAAGAGACCCAGTACTTC. Its protein product is CASSVDGQETQYF.

The J gene is TRBJ2-2, the V gene TRBV6-5; TRBD1 aligns across 8 bases. CDR1 is MNHEY, CDR2 SVGAGI, per germline. V shed 4 bases and J 7 bases; nucleotides not matched to a gene: 8. CDR3 length equals 15 residues. The CDR3 nucleotides are TGTGCCAGCAGTTTCGGACAGGGAAGTTTCGGGGAGCTGTTTTTT. This sequence encodes CASSFGQGSFGELFF.

The chain is built from TRBV5-8 and TRBJ1-3, with TRBD1 matching over 8 bases. CDR3 length equals 17 residues. CDR1 is SGHTS and CDR2 is YDEGEE in the germline V gene. After removal of 1 base from V and 0 bases from J, the junction contained 6 bases not matched to a gene. CDR3 nucleotides: TGTGCCAGCAGCTTGTACGGTGGGACAGGCTCTGGAAACACCATATATTTT. Amino acid sequence: CASSLYGGTGSGNTIYF.

The chain uses TRBV7-8 and TRBJ2-7, with D tentatively TRBD2 (6 bases). The germline V gene has CDR1 SGHVS and CDR2 FQNEAQ. The CDR3 is 15 amino acids. V was trimmed by 1 base and J by 3 bases, leaving 13 bases between them. CDR3 in amino acids: CASSLGAGGIYEQYV. Here the CDR3 DNA reads TGTGCCAGCAGCTTAGGTGCAGGCGGGATCTACGAGCAGTACGTC.

V is TRBV6-5 and J is TRBJ1-1; no firm D call. CDR3 length: 11 residues. Germline V gene data show CDR1 as MNHEY and CDR2 as SVGAGI. V was trimmed by 4 bases and J by 11 bases, leaving 11 bases between them. For the CDR3, the DNA is TGTGCCAGCAGTTTCGCGAATCTGGCTTTCTTT. Translated, it gives CASSFANLAFF.

This chain joins TRBV10-3 and TRBJ2-5; D is ambiguous. V lost 9 bases to trimming and J lost 4 bases, with 12 bases between them. The CDR3 spans 12 residues. Germline lookup yields CDR1 ENHRY and CDR2 SYGVKD. The CDR3 coding sequence is TGTGCCATTGGCCCTGAGAGAGAGACCCAGTACTTC. Encoded protein: CAIGPERETQYF.

This rearrangement joins TRBV19 to TRBJ1-5, with TRBD1 matching 12 bases. CDR3 length: 16 amino acids. V was clipped by 3 bases and J by 8 bases; unmatched bases: 8. Germline CDR1 reads LNHDA; CDR2 reads SQIVND (reference sequence). The CDR3, as DNA: TGTGCCAGTAGTATGGGACAGGGGGCCGGTGGGGAGCCCCAGCATTTT. This translates into CASSMGQGAGGEPQHF.